This T cell receptor (beta chain) was found in a study of cytomegalovirus exposure and HLA in healthy donors (dated by TCRdb to 2016 to 2017). Broadly, across the study: In an earlier analysis of 587 of the donors, less than 350 Gb of sequence data and 90 million to 120 million unique TCR beta sequences from about 179 million T cells were reported. An early release that covered 640 HLA-typed donors contained about 300 gigabases of sequencing data and around 80 million unique TCR sequences. Of the approximately 400 genotyped donors, about 80% fell in the genetic ancestry cluster associated with self-reported Caucasian donors. The study aimed to test whether cataloging public T cell receptors could reveal signatures of past pathogen exposure. The study used immunosequencing to profile the T cell repertoires of under 700 subjects and linked those repertoires to cytomegalovirus serostatus. In addition to the first cohort of about 650 subjects, a separate validation cohort of 130 or so different subjects was used. To predict cytomegalovirus infection status, the study brought together high-throughput TCR immunosequencing, statistical association of individual TCRs with disease status, and machine learning. In a later analysis, previously published TCR beta repertoires from 670 or so donors were re-analyzed and high-resolution HLA genotyping was added so that TCR occurrence patterns could be studied. Rather than drawing on any new phenotypic data, the later analysis identified candidate immune exposures from TCR beta sequences and the way those sequences occurred across donors. In an earlier analysis of about 590 of the donors, high-throughput TCR beta sequencing was used to judge whether each TCR beta V gene segment behaved as functional or pseudogenic. Donor age, sex, ethnicity and CMV serostatus were collected together with the repertoire data. Genome-wide SNP genotypes for about 65% of the 666 donors were used in a later genetic analysis, which treated that subset as a discovery cohort. All discovery cohort repertoires had been generated on a single sequencing platform. HLA typing covered class I and class II loci at four-digit resolution. The number of typed donors differed by locus: roughly 629-640 for A, B, C, DRB1 and DQB1; some 500 for DQA1; some 610 for DPA1; and around 450 for DPB1. Four to six DR-DQ haplotypes were handled as single units for association and clustering, since linkage in the cohort was strong. Among some 400 genotyped donors of the cohort, an average of around 250,000 unique TCR beta nucleotide sequences was sequenced per donor, of which about 18% were non-productive. Beyond this particular receptor, the publication reports: Across donors, most TCR sequences were observed very rarely, whereas some public TCRs were present in many individuals. In this cohort, only TCR beta chains were sequenced, and detectable features were limited by the absence of alpha or paired-chain data. The authors suggested that the approach could potentially be extended to other disease states and immunological phenotypes. A later analysis found that HLA-associated TCR beta chains were more clonally expanded and had lower generation probabilities than equally common non-associated chains. The study listed 164 TCR beta chains as associated with cytomegalovirus. Several of the top co-occurrence clusters appeared to be linked to parvovirus B19, influenza, CMV and Epstein-Barr virus, according to a later analysis. A few of the identified cytomegalovirus-associated TCR beta chains were confirmed in vitro to be specific for cytomegalovirus antigens. A later genetic analysis reported fewer N-insertions in productive TCRs among donors in an Asian-associated ancestry cluster than the approximately 670-donor mean. Sequencing depth was assumed to be roughly uniform across donors in the presence/absence analyses, though that assumption may not hold. The classifier was reported to diagnose cytomegalovirus status with high specificity and sensitivity in both the original and validation cohorts. Broadly in line with IMGT annotations, most TCR beta V segments showed up in productive rearrangements about 87% or about 30% of the time in an earlier analysis of several hundred of the donors. The 87-base-pair reads could not distinguish some IMGT-functional V segments, including TRBV6-2 and TRBV6-3, so those segments were excluded. Most CMV-associated TCR beta chains appeared to be HLA-restricted in a later analysis, and the HLA associations seemed to be driven largely by CMV exposure. A cluster of highly shared sequence variants was judged likely to represent a technical artifact of the sequencing pipeline. The earlier analysis of almost 600 of the donors excluded about 16 rarely observed V segments, including chromosome 9 orphons, because counts were too low. For the cohort, immune exposure information was limited to CMV serostatus. At a false discovery rate of 0.05, a later analysis linked some 17,000 TCR beta sequences to specific HLA alleles. In a later genetic analysis, a missense DCLRE1C variant was associated with V-gene and J-gene trimming of TCR beta chains, and the association was replicated in an independent cohort. Correlated functional status among segregating V segments might reflect linkage disequilibrium, but an unknown experimental factor could not be ruled out. A further reported finding was that TCR beta sequences accurately predicted the HLA-A and HLA-B alleles for most subjects in the first cohort. Because HLA typing was missing for some donors at each locus, association tests included only the typed subset. According to a later analysis, TCR association rates differed among HLA loci, with DRB1 alleles showing the most associated TCRs and HLA-C alleles showing the fewest. Strong co-occurrence of HLA alleles, especially DR and DQ, made assigning TCR associations to individual alleles difficult.

The germline V gene gives CDR1 as MDHEN and CDR2 as SYDVKM. The V end gives up 6 bases and the J end 4 bases, leaving 9 bases in the junction not matched to a gene. There are 15 amino acids in the CDR3, from cysteine to phenylalanine inclusive. The CDR3 DNA has 45 bases and is translated from base 1. The sample holds a few counts of this clone. This receptor's antigen is unknown. Base qualities are not provided; no much larger clone lies one nucleotide away. The cohort comprised more than 550 healthy bone marrow donors. At the time of sampling, all cohort members were nominally healthy, though unrecorded immune exposures were likely present. The donor tested CMV seronegative and was one of the 352 seronegative cohort members. A peripheral blood sample was collected from each donor, and TCR beta sequencing was performed on peripheral blood mononuclear cells. Genomic DNA was extracted from the blood cell samples with the Qiagen DNeasy Blood Extraction Kit.

Receptors were amplified or captured by the immunoSEQ multiplex PCR assay. A mixture of 60 forward primers for TCR Vbeta segments and 13 reverse primers for TCR Jbeta segments was used in the multiplex PCR. Amplification of the CDR3 region of rearranged TCR beta genes was performed with a multiplex PCR assay on genomic DNA. The amplified TCR beta libraries were sequenced on the Illumina HiSeq System as 87-base-pair reads. The paper's processing steps were these. A later analysis counted about 80 million unique TCR beta chains across the 666 repertoires, and 9.5 million to 11 million of these chains were shared by at least two donors. Raw reads were error-corrected and collapsed into unique sequences with a nearest-neighbor algorithm that merged closely related sequences to remove PCR and sequencing errors. To assign V, D and J gene segments, CDR3 sequences were aligned to IMGT reference sequences. For a sequence to be retained, a match of at least six nucleotides was required to both a V gene segment and a J gene segment. A rearrangement was called productive if the CDR3 had no stop codons and remained in frame with V and J, and every other rearrangement was called non-productive. Following IMGT convention, CDR3 was defined as the stretch from the second conserved V-encoded cysteine up to the conserved J-encoded phenylalanine. The earlier analysis of some 550 of the donors excluded any sequence lacking an unambiguous match to a single V gene segment. In an earlier analysis of 450 to 700 of the donors, V segments were called functional above 56.7% productive rearrangements and were called segregating when the between-donor standard deviation exceeded 5%. A statistical classification framework was built to diagnose cytomegalovirus status from the catalog of TCR beta chain sequences. A later analysis assigned V and J genes by comparing TCR nucleotide sequences with IMGT/GENE-DB human TR gene sequences. The TCRdist pipeline was used in a later analysis to assign CDR3 sequences and most-parsimonious VDJ recombination scenarios. In a later analysis, every TCR beta chain was defined by the combination of its CDR3 amino acid sequence and its V-gene family, and reads without a unique V-gene family were dropped. As a way to deal with suspected cross-contamination and a sequencing artifact, a later analysis dropped 450 to 600 nucleotide sequences that were highly shared and had low generation probability. In a later analysis, a clonal expansion index for each public chain was calculated from normalized within-repertoire ranks of inferred template counts. In a later analysis, generation probabilities were computed with a VDJ recombination model fitted to out-of-frame rearrangements, and the resulting probabilities were checked against IGoR. A later analysis scored TCR-TCR, TCR-HLA and TCR-CMV co-occurrence with hypergeometric tests, applying a repertoire-size bias correction to TCR pairs. To estimate false discovery rates, a later analysis permuted the HLA or CMV assignments 20 times. A later analysis grouped co-occurring TCRs with DBSCAN, adding TCRdist sequence similarity when clustering within HLA-allele-positive subsets. Repertoires with fewer than 30,000 or more than 120,000 public chains, plus five repertoires with anomalous nucleotide sharing, were excluded from co-occurrence clustering. TCRdb provides this immuneACCESS table in a form limited to in-frame rearrangements. Some clones are lacking; in checked studies, under half of them reflect an unresolved V gene, and why the rest are absent is not known. Clone size and V and J calls were adopted from that table, with D and trimming inferred from the DNA. A total of roughly 100,000 clones appear in this sample, roughly two thirds of them only once. In total, the top ten clones hold about 2.8% of the sample.

The V gene is TRBV28 and the J gene is TRBJ2-7; 10 central bases correspond to TRBD2. This TCR derives from a female donor in good health and CMV-seronegative. The sequenced sample consisted of PBMCs. The CDR3 region reads CASRLAGTSAYEQYF. The sequenced DNA is TGTGCCAGCAGACTTGCCGGGACTAGCGCGTACGAGCAGTACTTC.